What follows are 5 T cell receptor beta chains derived from one specimen sequenced in a study of regulatory T cells in long-lasting Graves disease. Assembly of TCR beta libraries relied on iRepertoire HTBI primers together with Arm-PCR of CDR3 regions. MiXCR, run by TCRdb on the multiplex PCR reads, gives a single entry per CDR3 protein. The table records hundreds of thousands of distinct CDR3 sequences, 15% to 20% of them present only once. The time point: persistent/refractory GD, antithyroid drugs over 5 years with positive TRAb. Generation of the TCR library employed RNA extracted from PBMCs. The specimen comprised peripheral blood mononuclear cells (PBMCs), sampled when the disease was refractory, from a patient treated with antithyroid drugs. These receptors were collected from a female donor with Graves disease.

The rearrangement uses TRBV7-3 and TRBJ1-2; D gene unclear. The CDR3 loop spans 17 amino acids. The germline V and J ends were trimmed by 7 bases and 0 bases, with 21 bases remaining between them. The germline V gene has CDR1 SGHTA and CDR2 FQGTGA. CDR3 sequence reads: CASTNGGSPGANYGYTF. The CDR3 DNA reads as TGTGCCAGCACCAACGGAGGCTCCCCCGGGGCTAACTATGGCTACACCTTC.

In this sample, this clonotype turned up a few times. The rearrangement uses TRBV10-2 and TRBJ1-1; 7 nucleotides line up with TRBD1. Losses at the gene ends were 3 bases for V and 0 bases for J; bases not matched to a gene: 4. This CDR3 contains 15 residues. Looked up from germline, CDR1 is WSHSY and CDR2 is SAAADI. The CDR3 protein is CASSEQGFMNTEAFF. The CDR3 bases are TGCGCCAGCAGTGAACAGGGGTTCATGAACACTGAAGCTTTCTTT.

This clonotype was counted ten times or more. The CDR3 is CASSPGTSLETQYF. CDR3 coding DNA: TGTGCCAGCAGCCCCGGGACTAGTTTAGAGACCCAGTACTTC. V gene TRBV2 combines with J gene TRBJ2-5; 8 positions match TRBD2. Losses at the gene ends were 6 bases for V and 4 bases for J; bases not matched to a gene: 7. Germline V gene lookup returns CDR1 SNHLY and CDR2 FYNNEI. The CDR3 has 14 amino acids.

A few counts support this clonotype. This rearrangement joins TRBV6-1 to TRBJ1-2; D is unclear. Germline-derived CDR1 and CDR2 are MNHNS and SASEGT. The CDR3 loop spans 15 amino acids. Between the trimmed V and J ends, which lost 5 bases and 11 bases, there was a span of 24 bases. The CDR3 region has the DNA TGTGCCAGCAGTCCCCTACCGTGGAGAATTAGTAGGTACACCTTC. Protein product: CASSPLPWRISRYTF.

This clonotype was observed at least ten times. The genes are TRBV28 and TRBJ1-4; tentatively, D is TRBD1 (5 bases). V dropped 7 bases and J dropped 0 bases, with 12 bases sitting between them. CDR1 is MDHEN, CDR2 SYDVKM, per germline. The CDR3 length is 15 residues. The CDR3 here is CASTYGDPTNEKLFF. In nucleotides, the CDR3 is TGTGCCAGCACCTATGGGGACCCAACTAATGAAAAACTGTTTTTT.